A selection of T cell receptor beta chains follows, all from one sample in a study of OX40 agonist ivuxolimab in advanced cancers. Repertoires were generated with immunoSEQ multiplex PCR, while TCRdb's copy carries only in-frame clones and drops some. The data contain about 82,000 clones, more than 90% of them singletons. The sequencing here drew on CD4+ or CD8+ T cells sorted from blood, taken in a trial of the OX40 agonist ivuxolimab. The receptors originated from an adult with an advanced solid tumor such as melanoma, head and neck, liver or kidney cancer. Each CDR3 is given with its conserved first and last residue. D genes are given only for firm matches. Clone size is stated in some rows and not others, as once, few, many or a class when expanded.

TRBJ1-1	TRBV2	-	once	CASSPRGLGTEAFF	TGTGCCAGCAGCCCAAGGGGGTTGGGCACTGAAGCTTTCTTT
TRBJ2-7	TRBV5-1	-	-	CASSLGSGTREQYF	TGCGCCAGCAGCTTGGGTTCGGGGACCCGCGAGCAGTACTTC
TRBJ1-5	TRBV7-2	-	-	CASSPRVGQPQHF	TGTGCCAGCAGCCCCAGGGTTGGTCAGCCCCAGCATTTT
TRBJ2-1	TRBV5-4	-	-	CASSPSTGEYNEQFF	TGTGCCAGCAGCCCGTCGACAGGTGAATACAATGAGCAGTTCTTC
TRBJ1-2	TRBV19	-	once	CASSLPGGLSYDGYTF	TGTGCCAGTAGCCTCCCAGGCGGCCTATCCTATGATGGCTACACCTTC
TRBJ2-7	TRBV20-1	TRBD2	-	CSGTSGYEQYF	TGCAGTGGGACTAGCGGGTACGAGCAGTACTTC
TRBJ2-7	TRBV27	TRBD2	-	CASGRATAYEQYF	TGTGCCAGCGGGAGGGCCACCGCCTACGAGCAGTACTTC
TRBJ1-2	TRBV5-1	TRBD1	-	CASSLAGQGAYGYTF	TGCGCCAGCAGCTTGGCCGGACAGGGGGCCTATGGCTACACCTTC
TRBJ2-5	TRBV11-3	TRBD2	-	CASSLVRFLASGTQETQYF	TGTGCCAGCAGCTTAGTTCGCTTTTTGGCTAGCGGGACCCAAGAGACCCAGTACTTC
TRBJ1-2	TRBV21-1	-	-	CASSILVTGGCSYGYTF	TGTGCCAGCAGCATCTTAGTCACAGGGGGGTGTAGCTATGGCTACACCTTC
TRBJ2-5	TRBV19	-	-	CASSIGQLQTQYF	TGTGCCAGTAGTATAGGGCAGCTGCAGACCCAGTACTTC
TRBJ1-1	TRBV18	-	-	CASSLDIMVNTEAFF	TGTGCCAGCTCCCTTGATATCATGGTGAACACTGAAGCTTTCTTT
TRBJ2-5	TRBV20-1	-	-	CSAIQQETQYF	TGCAGTGCCATACAGCAAGAGACCCAGTACTTC
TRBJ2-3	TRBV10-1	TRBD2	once	CASSDVLAGADTQYF	TGCGCCAGCAGTGATGTTCTAGCGGGAGCAGATACGCAGTATTTT
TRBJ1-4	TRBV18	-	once	CASSPGLTKEKLFF	TGTGCCAGCTCACCAGGTTTGACAAAGGAAAAACTGTTTTTT
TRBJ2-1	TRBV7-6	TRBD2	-	CASSLRTSGGSYNEQFF	TGTGCCAGCAGCTTAAGGACTAGCGGGGGTTCTTACAATGAGCAGTTCTTC
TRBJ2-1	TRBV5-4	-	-	CASSPARSGEQFF	TGTGCCAGCAGCCCCGCCCGCTCGGGAGAGCAGTTCTTC
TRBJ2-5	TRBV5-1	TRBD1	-	CASSLAPRTGGAETQYF	TGCGCCAGCAGCTTGGCTCCTCGGACAGGGGGCGCGGAGACCCAGTACTTC
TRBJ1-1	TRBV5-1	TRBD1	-	CASSGRGQDLNTEAFF	TGCGCCAGCAGCGGGAGGGGACAGGACCTGAACACTGAAGCTTTCTTT
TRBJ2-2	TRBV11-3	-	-	CASSLDQGTGELFF	TGTGCCAGCAGCTTAGATCAGGGCACCGGGGAGCTGTTTTTT
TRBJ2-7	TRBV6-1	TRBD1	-	CASSPRQGGSYEQYF	TGTGCCAGCAGTCCCCGACAGGGGGGCTCCTACGAGCAGTACTTC
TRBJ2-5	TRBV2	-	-	CASSAGQKETQYF	TGTGCCAGCAGCGCAGGACAGAAAGAGACCCAGTACTTC
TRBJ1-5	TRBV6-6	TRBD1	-	CASSPMDRRGGQPQHF	TGTGCCAGCAGCCCGATGGACAGGCGCGGCGGGCAGCCCCAGCATTTT
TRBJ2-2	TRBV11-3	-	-	CASSWGGELFF	TGTGCCAGCAGCTGGGGAGGGGAGCTGTTTTTT
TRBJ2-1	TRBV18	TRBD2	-	CASSPLGTTASYNEQFF	TGTGCCAGCTCACCACTAGGGACTACCGCCTCCTACAATGAGCAGTTCTTC
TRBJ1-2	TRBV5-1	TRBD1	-	CASSLATTGGGGYTF	TGCGCCAGCAGCTTGGCCACGACAGGGGGCGGTGGCTACACCTTC
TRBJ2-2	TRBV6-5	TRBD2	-	CASSLGLADNTGELFF	TGTGCCAGCAGTTTAGGACTAGCCGATAACACCGGGGAGCTGTTTTTT
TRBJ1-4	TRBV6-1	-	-	CASRPTGRDEKLFF	TGTGCCAGCAGACCTACGGGGAGAGATGAAAAACTGTTTTTT
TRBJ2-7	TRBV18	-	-	CASSPPGHEGHEQYF	TGTGCCAGCTCACCCCCGGGGCACGAAGGCCACGAGCAGTACTTC
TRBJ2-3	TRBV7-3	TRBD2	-	CASSLNPPAGGSDTQYF	TGTGCCAGCAGCTTAAACCCCCCGGCGGGGGGGTCAGATACGCAGTATTTT
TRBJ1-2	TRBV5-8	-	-	CASSLEAGDGYTF	TGTGCCAGCAGCTTGGAAGCAGGCGATGGCTACACCTTC
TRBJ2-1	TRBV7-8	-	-	CASSHPPVNEQFF	TGTGCCAGCAGCCACCCCCCGGTCAATGAGCAGTTCTTC
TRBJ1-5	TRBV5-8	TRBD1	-	CASSRGQGQRPQHF	TGTGCCAGCAGCCGGGGACAGGGGCAACGGCCCCAGCATTTT
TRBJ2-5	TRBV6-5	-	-	CASSYSRDGQETQYF	TGTGCCAGCAGTTACTCGAGGGACGGGCAAGAGACCCAGTACTTC
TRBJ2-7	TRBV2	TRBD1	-	CAGSGTGVVGEQYF	TGTGCCGGCAGTGGGACAGGGGTGGTGGGCGAGCAGTACTTC
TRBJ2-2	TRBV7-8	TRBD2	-	CASSRGGGDTGELFF	TGTGCCAGCAGTCGAGGCGGGGGGGACACCGGGGAGCTGTTTTTT
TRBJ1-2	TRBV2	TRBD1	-	CASRRDSQNYGYTF	TGTGCCAGCAGAAGGGACAGCCAAAACTATGGCTACACCTTC
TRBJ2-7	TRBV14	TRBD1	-	CASSKLTGGLGEQYF	TGTGCCAGCAGCAAGCTGACAGGGGGACTTGGCGAGCAGTACTTC